The 23 T cell receptor beta chains listed next were all sequenced from one sample in a study of cytomegalovirus exposure and HLA in healthy donors. Primers for the PCR totalled 60 Vbeta and 13 Jbeta. TCRdb's table, derived via immunoSEQ multiplex PCR, lists solely in-frame clones and lacks some. This table holds approximately 200,000 clones, over 75% found once. The specimen sequenced was PBMCs. These receptors all come from a boy aged 2-15 years in good health and CMV-seronegative.

This chain connects TRBV7-2 to TRBJ2-5; D might be TRBD2 (7 bases). V dropped 5 bases and J dropped 9 bases, with 13 bases sitting between them. CDR1 is SGHTA, CDR2 FQGNSA, per germline. This CDR3 is 12 amino acids long. DNA of the CDR3: TGTGCCAGCAGCCAACAGGGAGGGGCCCAGTACTTC. Translating gives CASSQQGGAQYF.

For the CDR3, the DNA is TGTGCCAGCAGCCCCCGGGGGGGCGAAGGTACGCAGTATTTT. Residues: CASSPRGGEGTQYF. The V call is TRBV7-2, the J call TRBJ2-3; 8 bases map to TRBD2. The CDR3 has 14 residues. Germline V gives CDR1 SGHTA, CDR2 FQGNSA. The V segment lost 5 bases and the J segment 8 bases; nucleotides outside the gene matches: 9.

This CDR3 reads CASSFGNTEAFF. DNA for the CDR3: TGTGCCAGCAGCTTCGGGAACACTGAAGCTTTCTTT. This chain links TRBV7-9 with TRBJ1-1, with D uncertain. This CDR3 has 12 amino acids. Looked up from germline, CDR1 is SEHNR and CDR2 is FQNEAQ (reference sequence). V was pared by 3 bases and J by 1 base, with 3 bases between.

V usage is TRBV27 and J usage is TRBJ1-5, with a tentative D call TRBD1 (6 bases). Per the germline V gene, CDR1 is MNHEY and CDR2 is SMNVEV (reference sequence). V lost 5 bases and J 3 bases, leaving 17 bases between the germline ends. This CDR3 region has 16 residues. The CDR3 nucleotides read TGTGCCAGCAGTAGGCACTCCGGGACAATCAATCAGCCCCAGCATTTT. Translating gives CASSRHSGTINQPQHF.

This clone occurred a few times. The CDR3 sequence is CASSVGGRDGYTF. The CDR3 bases are TGTGCCAGCAGCGTAGGGGGCAGGGATGGCTACACCTTC. The chain couples TRBV9 to TRBJ1-2; tentative D call: TRBD1 (5 bases). This CDR3 is 13 amino acids long. Germline CDR1 reads SGDLS; CDR2 reads YYNGEE. Trimming left V 0 bases short and J 6 bases short, with 9 bases between.

This clone has only one observation. The J gene is TRBJ1-5, the V gene TRBV10-2; 8 nucleotides line up with TRBD1. J gave up 6 bases and V 6 bases, and 10 bases lay outside the gene matches. This CDR3 has 15 amino acids. From germline, CDR1 is WSHSY and CDR2 SAAADI. CDR3 protein: CASSEDRAGGQPQHF. For the CDR3, the DNA is TGCGCCAGCAGCGAGGACAGGGCGGGAGGTCAGCCCCAGCATTTT.

The chain links TRBV4-1 to TRBJ1-1; D is unresolved. Germline CDR1 MGHRA, CDR2 YSYEKL. This CDR3 is built from 16 residues. V lost 1 base and J lost 1, with 13 bases in between. The CDR3 coding sequence is TGCGCCAGCAGCCAAGTTGGTGACACACGGAACACTGAAGCTTTCTTT. Translation: CASSQVGDTRNTEAFF.

This clone was seen more than once but under ten times. The CDR3 region is CASSQGLAGIETQYF. CDR3 nucleotides: TGTGCCAGTAGTCAAGGACTAGCGGGTATAGAGACCCAGTACTTC. The chain has TRBV19 and TRBJ2-5, with TRBD2 matching 11 bases. The CDR3 has 15 residues. V shed 5 bases, J shed 4 bases, and the junction held 6 bases outside the gene matches. Germline V gene data show CDR1 as LNHDA and CDR2 as SQIVND (reference sequence).

This clone was observed a few times. The rearrangement uses TRBV6-6 and TRBJ1-2; a possible D gene is TRBD1 (6 bases). In germline, CDR1 is MNHNY, CDR2 SVGAGI (reference sequence). Trimming pared 0 bases from V and 4 bases from J, leaving 15 bases between. The CDR3 is 16 amino acids. The CDR3 DNA is TGTGCCAGCAGTTACTCGAACAGGGCAAACACCTATGGCTACACCTTC. This gives the protein CASSYSNRANTYGYTF.

The chain has TRBV11-3 and TRBJ2-7; 12 bases map to TRBD1. The CDR3 is made up of 15 amino acids. CDR1 and CDR2 from the germline V gene are SGHNT and YENEEA. V dropped 5 bases and J dropped 2; count of bases not matched to a gene: 4. The CDR3 loop is CASSLGTGGAYEQYF. CDR3 sequence (DNA): TGTGCCAGCAGCCTCGGGACAGGGGGCGCCTACGAGCAGTACTTC.

The chain has TRBV19 and TRBJ1-5; TRBD1 might be the D (5 bases). The CDR3 is made up of 13 amino acids. V lost 3 bases and J 6 bases, leaving 9 bases between the germline ends. Per the germline V gene, CDR1 is LNHDA and CDR2 is SQIVND (reference sequence). The CDR3 loop is CASSIAGVQPQHF. CDR3 DNA sequence: TGTGCCAGTAGTATTGCGGGGGTTCAGCCCCAGCATTTT. Full variable domain (missing parts from reference TRBV19 and TRBJ1-5): DGGITQSPKYLFRKEGQNVTLSCEQNLNHDAMYWYRQDPGQGLRLIYYSQIVNDFQKGDIAEGYSVSREKKESFPLTVTSAQKNPTAFYLCASSIAGVQPQHFGDGTRLSIL.

V gene TRBV30 combines with J gene TRBJ1-2; perhaps TRBD1 as D (6 bases). The CDR3 contains 14 residues. Germline loops: CDR1 GTSNPN, CDR2 SVGIG (reference sequence). V dropped 5 bases and J dropped 5 bases, with 18 bases sitting between them. CDR3 loop: CAWQNRVGYYGYTF. Here the CDR3 DNA reads TGTGCCTGGCAGAACAGGGTCGGTTATTATGGCTACACCTTC.

The J gene is TRBJ2-7, the V gene TRBV28; D might be TRBD2 (5 bases). The germline V gene encodes CDR1 MDHEN and CDR2 SYDVKM. V was pared by 4 bases and J by 2 bases, with 12 bases between. The CDR3 consists of 14 residues. CDR3: CASSSTGFTYEQYF. CDR3 DNA sequence: TGTGCCAGCAGTTCCACGGGATTCACCTACGAGCAGTACTTC. The variable domain in full, with the rest retrieved from reference TRBV28 and TRBJ2-7, is DVKVTQSSRYLVKRTGEKVFLECVQDMDHENMFWYRQDPGLGLRLIYFSYDVKMKEKGDIPEGYSVSREKKERFSLILESASTNQTSMYLCASSSTGFTYEQYFGPGTRLTVT.

The chain has TRBV5-1 and TRBJ1-1; D remains unclear. Trimming pared 4 bases from V and 1 base from J, leaving 11 bases between. The CDR3 runs to 14 residues. CDR1 is SGHRS, CDR2 YFSETQ, per germline. CDR3 amino acids: CASSHTRQNTEAFF. In DNA form, the CDR3 reads TGCGCCAGCAGCCATACAAGACAGAACACTGAAGCTTTCTTT.

The rearrangement links TRBV7-9 to TRBJ2-5; 8 bases match TRBD2. The CDR3 has 16 amino acids. The trim removed 5 bases at V and 5 bases at J, leaving 13 bases unmatched. Per germline, CDR1 SEHNR and CDR2 FQNEAQ (reference sequence). CDR3 nucleotides: TGTGCCAGCAGCCTCGGGACTAGGGGCGCTCGGGAGACCCAGTACTTC. This encodes CASSLGTRGARETQYF.

V gene TRBV6-6 combines with J gene TRBJ1-2, with D tentatively TRBD1 (6 bases). Trimming shortened V by 5 bases and J by 8 bases, and 15 bases separated the two germline ends. The V gene's germline CDR1 is MNHNY and CDR2 SVGAGI (reference sequence). CDR3 length: 13 amino acids. The chain's CDR3 is CASSASGVQGYTF. The DNA of the CDR3 is TGTGCCAGCAGTGCCTCAGGGGTTCAAGGCTACACCTTC.

In this sample, this clone turned up once. The chain links TRBV5-4 to TRBJ2-3; no clear D. The germline gives CDR1 SGHNT, CDR2 YYREEE (reference sequence). The length of the CDR3 is 16 residues. Trimming left V 2 bases short and J 0 bases short, with 13 bases between. The CDR3 protein is CASSLALAVSTDTQYF. CDR3 in DNA: TGTGCCAGCAGCTTAGCCTTGGCGGTCAGCACAGATACGCAGTATTTT.

This rearrangement joins TRBV7-2 to TRBJ2-7; 9 bases align to TRBD1. The CDR3 is 17 amino acids. CDR1 is SGHTA, CDR2 FQGNSA, per germline. Trimming removed 0 bases from V and 3 bases from J; junction bases left unmatched: 9. The CDR3 reads CASSLAWTGVRDYEQYF. The CDR3 DNA reads TGTGCCAGCAGCTTAGCGTGGACAGGGGTGAGGGACTACGAGCAGTACTTC.

V usage is TRBV6-6 and J usage is TRBJ2-7; TRBD2 matches at 7 bases. The CDR3 contains 14 residues. J gave up 6 bases and V 0 bases, and 5 bases lay outside the gene matches. Germline CDR1 and CDR2: MNHNY and SVGAGI (reference sequence). In DNA form, the CDR3 reads TGTGCCAGCAGTTACTCCGGGACTACAAGCGAGCAGTACTTC. Its protein is CASSYSGTTSEQYF.

V and J are TRBV18 and TRBJ2-7, with TRBD1 matching over 8 bases. This CDR3 has 14 amino acids. The V segment lost 3 bases and the J segment 0 bases; nucleotides outside the gene matches: 1. Germline values: CDR1 KGHSH, CDR2 LQKENI. For the CDR3, the DNA is TGTGCCAGCTCACCGACAGGGGACTCCTACGAGCAGTACTTC. It translates to CASSPTGDSYEQYF.

V and J are TRBV6-1 and TRBJ1-5; 7 bases are shared with TRBD1. Germline V gene data show CDR1 as MNHNS and CDR2 as SASEGT. The CDR3 covers 15 residues. V lost 6 bases and J lost 4; bases outside the gene matches: 9. The CDR3 spells CASSFDRDRNQPQHF. CDR3 DNA sequence: TGTGCCAGCAGCTTCGACAGGGATCGAAATCAGCCCCAGCATTTT.

The rearrangement links TRBV28 to TRBJ2-1; 7 bases fit TRBD1. Germline loops: CDR1 MDHEN, CDR2 SYDVKM. With V trimmed by 5 bases and J by 2 bases, 9 bases remained unmatched. CDR3 length: 16 residues. The CDR3 sequence is CASSPTGTVAYNEQFF. As DNA, the CDR3 is TGTGCCAGCAGTCCAACCGGGACAGTAGCCTACAATGAGCAGTTCTTC.

This sequence joins TRBV5-6 and TRBJ2-7, with TRBD1 matching over 8 bases. With 4 bases clipped from V and 2 bases from J, the junction kept 5 bases outside the gene matches. Germline-derived CDR1 and CDR2 are SGHDT and YYEEEE. CDR3 size: 14 residues. CDR3 DNA sequence: TGTGCCAGCAGCCGGGACAGGCAAACCTACGAGCAGTACTTC. It is translated as CASSRDRQTYEQYF. Combining the CDR3 with reference TRBV5-6 and TRBJ2-7 gives the whole variable domain DAGVTQSPTHLIKTRGQQVTLRCSPKSGHDTVSWYQQALGQGPQFIFQYYEEEERQRGNFPDRFSGHQFPNYSSELNVNALLLGDSALYLCASSRDRQTYEQYFGPGTRLTVT.